The subject of this entry is one TCR beta chain. No antigen is known for it. This specimen belongs to a study of post-analysis software for immune sequencing data. The study, taken as a whole, reports: Those with multiple sclerosis, the patient group, showed significantly lower normalized Chao1 diversity than controls. A handful of TRBV segments (TRBV5-6, TRBV5-1 and TRBV20-1 among them) occurred more frequently in patients than in controls.

Deletions cut 4 bases from V and 2 bases from J, with 14 bases between. The CDR3 is made up of 15 amino acids. Sequencing libraries made from TCR beta cDNA carried unique molecular identifiers. In TCRdb, the PCR reads were re-called with MiXCR into one record per CDR3 protein. This table holds hundreds of thousands of distinct CDR3 sequences, approximately 30% found once. The chain combines TRBV12-3 or TRBV12-4 with TRBJ2-5; possibly TRBD2 for D (5 bases). This TCR was recovered from a girl aged 10-17 years with multiple sclerosis. The sequencing input was blood. The chain's CDR3 is CASSSAGVGQETQYF. The DNA for the CDR3 is TGTGCCAGCAGTTCCGCGGGCGTAGGGCAAGAGACCCAGTACTTC.